Presented here are 29 T cell receptor beta chains from one specimen sequenced in a study of identical twins. TCRdb itself ran the 5' RACE reads through MiXCR, one entry per CDR3 protein. The sample includes under 900,000 distinct CDR3 sequences, 9% to 15% of them seen just once. The same specimen was also included in a second study, on yellow fever vaccine responses in identical twins.

The sequencing sample was made of PBMCs. All receptors come from a woman between 18 and 29 years old in good health.

The chain combines TRBV10-3 with TRBJ1-1; possible D gene TRBD1, 6 bases. Germline values: CDR1 ENHRY, CDR2 SYGVKD. V lost 10 bases and J lost 6, with 21 bases in between. CDR3 length: 14 residues. The CDR3 protein is CATKKNREGAEAFF. The CDR3 DNA is TGTGCCACCAAGAAAAACAGGGAGGGGGCTGAAGCTTTCTTT.

This clonotype was seen ten or more times. This chain joins TRBV12-3 or TRBV12-4 and TRBJ2-1; the D gene is possibly TRBD2 (5 bases). CDR3 size: 13 residues. The V gene lost 5 bases and the J gene lost 14 bases, with 19 bases spanning the gap. CDR3 DNA: TGTGCCAGCAGTAAGGGAGCGGTCCTAGGCGAGTTCTTC. Translating it yields CASSKGAVLGEFF.

The table lists this clonotype with a few counts. The chain joins TRBV29-1 to TRBJ1-1; D is unclear. Germline assignment: CDR1 SQVTM and CDR2 ANQGSEA. With 4 bases removed from V and 1 base from J, the gap between germline ends came to 13 bases. The length of the CDR3 is 14 residues. CDR3 residues: CSVGVPGENTEAFF. DNA of the CDR3: TGCAGCGTTGGGGTCCCCGGGGAGAACACTGAAGCTTTCTTT.

This clonotype was seen a few times. J is TRBJ2-7 and V is TRBV4-1; D gene ambiguous. CDR3 length: 15 residues. V lost 0 bases and J lost 5, with 14 bases in between. CDR1 is MGHRA and CDR2 is YSYEKL in the germline V gene. The CDR3 region has the DNA TGCGCCAGCAGCCAAGACTTGGCGCGGTGGGACGAGCAGTACTTC. It is translated as CASSQDLARWDEQYF.

This chain connects TRBV5-5 to TRBJ2-3; TRBD2 aligns across 8 bases. CDR3 length equals 17 residues. Germline V gives CDR1 SGHKS, CDR2 YYEKEE (reference sequence). V dropped 2 bases and J dropped 2; count of bases not matched to a gene: 10. The CDR3 region is CASSFGGASGITDTQYF. CDR3 DNA sequence: TGTGCCAGCAGCTTCGGGGGGGCTAGCGGCATCACAGATACGCAGTATTTT.

This clonotype appeared a single time. The chain couples TRBV23-1 to TRBJ1-1; TRBD1 aligns across 8 bases. TRBV23-1 is recorded as an ORF, its role being uncertain. This CDR3 has 13 residues. Trimming cost V 9 bases and J 4 bases; bases outside gene matches: 7. The chain's CDR3 is CARRQGSSTEAFF. CDR3 DNA: TGCGCCAGACGACAGGGGAGTTCCACTGAAGCTTTCTTT.

The chain carries TRBV7-8 and TRBJ1-1; D is uncertain. CDR1 is SGHVS and CDR2 is FQNEAQ in the germline V gene. The CDR3 sequence is 15 residues long. V lost 5 bases to trimming and J lost 3 bases, with 16 bases between them. DNA of the CDR3: TGTGCCAGCAGCCCCCACTCAGGTTTGGACACTGAAGCTTTCTTT. It encodes CASSPHSGLDTEAFF.

The rearrangement uses TRBV6-1 and TRBJ1-2, with D hard to call. The CDR3 length is 13 residues. From germline, CDR1 is MNHNS and CDR2 SASEGT. The V and J ends lost 5 bases and 1 base respectively, with 8 bases between them. The CDR3 here is CASSQNYNYGYTF. The CDR3, as DNA: TGTGCCAGCAGTCAGAATTATAACTATGGCTACACCTTC.

The CDR3, as DNA: TGTGCCAGCTCGGTACACCGGGGGCTAGCGGGGTCAGGGGAGCAGTTCTTC. It codes for CASSVHRGLAGSGEQFF. The chain carries TRBV6-2 or TRBV6-3 and TRBJ2-1; 9 bases agree with TRBD2. The length of the CDR3 is 17 residues. Germline V gives CDR1 MNHEY, CDR2 SVGEGT. V shed 8 bases and J 10 bases; nucleotides not matched to a gene: 21.

This clonotype turned up a few times. The genes are TRBV5-1 and TRBJ2-2, with D hard to call. The CDR3 spans 15 residues. Trimming left V 5 bases short and J 0 bases short, with 11 bases between. Germline V lookup: CDR1 SGHRS, CDR2 YFSETQ. DNA of the CDR3: TGCGCCAGCAGGTGGACGATCACGAACACCGGGGAGCTGTTTTTT. This gives the protein CASRWTITNTGELFF.

V and J are TRBV2 and TRBJ2-5, with a tentative D call TRBD1 (6 bases). Germline V gives CDR1 SNHLY, CDR2 FYNNEI. V was cut by 8 bases and J by 5 bases, with 15 bases left in between. The CDR3 contains 13 residues. The CDR3 spells CASLWKGEETQYF. The CDR3, as DNA: TGTGCCAGCTTGTGGAAGGGGGAGGAGACCCAGTACTTC.

This chain joins TRBV11-2 and TRBJ2-3; 8 nucleotides align to TRBD2. The V gene's germline CDR1 is SGHAT and CDR2 FQNNGV. This CDR3 is 16 amino acids long. With 5 bases clipped from V and 3 bases from J, the junction kept 10 bases outside the gene matches. CDR3 protein: CASSPLSGVGTDTQYF. CDR3 coding DNA: TGTGCCAGCAGCCCGCTTAGCGGGGTGGGGACAGATACGCAGTATTTT.

This clonotype was detected many times. The chain is built from TRBV3-1 and TRBJ2-5; D gene uncertain. Trimming took 2 bases from V and 4 from J, leaving 8 bases between them. CDR3 size: 13 residues. The germline CDR1 and CDR2 sequences are LGHDT and YNNKEL (reference sequence). The DNA of the CDR3 is TGTGCCAGCAGCCAATCCCTATCAGAGACCCAGTACTTC. Its protein product is CASSQSLSETQYF.

There are a few counts of this clonotype. CDR3 amino acids: CASSLTGHYQETQYF. The DNA of the CDR3 is TGTGCCAGCAGTTTAACGGGGCACTACCAAGAGACCCAGTACTTC. The chain joins TRBV27 to TRBJ2-5; TRBD1 or TRBD2 may be the D gene (5 bases each). The germline V gene has CDR1 MNHEY and CDR2 SMNVEV (reference sequence). The V end lost 2 bases, the J end lost 0 bases, and 10 bases lay between the germline ends. The CDR3 runs 15 residues.

Ten or more counts support this clonotype. The V call is TRBV5-1, the J call TRBJ1-6; 7 nucleotides line up with TRBD1. Germline CDR1 is SGHRS and CDR2 is YFSETQ. The CDR3 is 16 amino acids. V lost 0 bases to trimming and J lost 7 bases; unmatched junction nucleotides: 7. The CDR3 sequence: CASSLEPGTENSPLHF. CDR3 DNA: TGCGCCAGCAGCTTGGAGCCCGGGACAGAGAATTCACCCCTCCACTTT.

In its sample, this clonotype was seen a few times. This chain links TRBV15 with TRBJ2-5, with unresolved D. The CDR3 has 14 amino acids. Trimming took 0 bases from V and 4 from J, leaving 9 bases between them. The germline gives CDR1 LNHNV, CDR2 YYDKDF (reference sequence). The DNA of the CDR3 is TGTGCCACCAGCAGAGATCTGTCGCCAGAGACCCAGTACTTC. The encoded protein is CATSRDLSPETQYF.

This clonotype came up a few times. The chain is built from TRBV20-1 and TRBJ2-3; D is undetermined. The germline CDR1 and CDR2 sequences are DFQATT and SNEGSKA (reference sequence). V dropped 3 bases and J dropped 2 bases, with 15 bases sitting between them. CDR3 size: 15 residues. The CDR3 reads CSASESVLNTDTQYF. CDR3 coding DNA: TGCAGTGCTAGTGAATCCGTCTTAAACACAGATACGCAGTATTTT.

This clonotype was picked up a small number of times. The chain employs TRBV5-1 and TRBJ1-1; 8 positions match TRBD1. Trimming at V came to 0 bases and at J to 1 base, leaving 5 bases not matched to a gene. From germline, CDR1 is SGHRS and CDR2 YFSETQ. The length of the CDR3 is 16 residues. CDR3 DNA sequence: TGCGCCAGCAGCTTGGATCGACAGGGGAAGAACACTGAAGCTTTCTTT. Translating gives CASSLDRQGKNTEAFF.

The genes are TRBV11-2 and TRBJ2-1; 9 bases match TRBD1. Germline values: CDR1 SGHAT, CDR2 FQNNGV. J was trimmed by 2 bases and V by 5 bases; bases with no gene match: 7. The CDR3 covers 16 residues. CDR3 sequence: CASSQDRGSTYNEQFF. The CDR3 bases are TGTGCCAGCAGCCAGGACAGGGGTTCTACCTACAATGAGCAGTTCTTC.

The J gene is TRBJ1-1, the V gene TRBV5-1; D perhaps matches TRBD1 (6 bases). The CDR3 loop spans 15 amino acids. Trimming cost V 1 base and J 6 bases, with 16 bases left between them. CDR1 is SGHRS and CDR2 is YFSETQ in the germline V gene. This chain's CDR3 is CASSLTGTFTSEAFF. CDR3 nucleotides: TGCGCCAGCAGCTTGACCGGGACATTTACTTCTGAAGCTTTCTTT.

This clonotype was detected ten times or more. V usage is TRBV6-1 and J usage is TRBJ2-1, with D perhaps TRBD2 (6 bases). Germline CDR1 and CDR2: MNHNS and SASEGT. The ends were cut back, 6 bases at V and 0 bases at J, with 12 bases in the middle. The CDR3 totals 15 residues. CDR3 loop: CASRAGTSSYNEQFF. The DNA of the CDR3 is TGTGCCAGCAGAGCGGGCACGAGCTCCTACAATGAGCAGTTCTTC.

The sample holds a few counts of this clonotype. The chain has TRBV12-3 or TRBV12-4 and TRBJ2-1; 10 nucleotides align to TRBD2. CDR3 length equals 16 residues. With V trimmed by 7 bases and J by 0 bases, 6 bases remained unmatched. This CDR3 is CASKTSGASSYNEQFF. The CDR3 bases are TGTGCCAGCAAAACTAGCGGGGCCAGCTCCTACAATGAGCAGTTCTTC.

The sample holds a few counts of this clonotype. The chain employs TRBV10-3 and TRBJ2-5; TRBD1 might be the D (5 bases). This CDR3 is 13 amino acids long. Germline V gene sequence: CDR1 ENHRY, CDR2 SYGVKD. The V end was cut by 4 bases, the J end by 3 bases, with 9 bases between. Written as DNA, the CDR3 is TGTGCCATCAGTGCAGGGTTGGAAGAGACCCAGTACTTC. Protein product: CAISAGLEETQYF.

This clonotype was observed at least ten times. The chain has TRBV12-3 or TRBV12-4 and TRBJ2-3; a possible D gene is TRBD1 (6 bases). The CDR3 is made up of 14 amino acids. The ends were cut back, 6 bases at V and 2 bases at J, with 12 bases in the middle. The CDR3 nucleotides are TGTGCCAGCAGATACAGGGAGCCCACAGATACGCAGTATTTT. This encodes CASRYREPTDTQYF.

In its sample, this clonotype was seen a few times. V and J are TRBV20-1 and TRBJ2-2; D possibly corresponds to TRBD2 (5 bases). The V gene lost 5 bases and the J gene lost 8 bases, with 15 bases spanning the gap. Germline loops: CDR1 DFQATT, CDR2 SNEGSKA (reference sequence). The CDR3 totals 13 residues. The CDR3 loop is CSAENAGWGELFF. In nucleotides, the CDR3 is TGCAGTGCTGAGAACGCGGGTTGGGGGGAGCTGTTTTTT.

This clonotype was seen a handful of times. The chain has TRBV20-1 and TRBJ2-5, with D possibly matching TRBD1 (6 bases). V lost 0 bases to trimming and J lost 7 bases, with 15 bases between them. Looked up from germline, CDR1 is DFQATT and CDR2 is SNEGSKA (reference sequence). The CDR3 is 14 residues long. Here the CDR3 DNA reads TGCAGTGCTAGAGATAACAGGGTCAAGGCGACCCAGTACTTC. Its protein is CSARDNRVKATQYF.

The CDR3 reads CASSTPSAQYNEQFF. Here the CDR3 DNA reads TGTGCCAGTAGCACCCCTAGCGCACAATACAATGAGCAGTTCTTC. The chain links TRBV19 to TRBJ2-1; weak D call: TRBD2 (6 bases). From germline, CDR1 is LNHDA and CDR2 SQIVND (reference sequence). V was cut by 6 bases and J by 4 bases, with 16 bases left in between. The CDR3 covers 15 residues.

This clonotype appeared many times. CDR3 loop: CATQGGATNEKLFF. In DNA form, the CDR3 reads TGTGCCACCCAGGGCGGGGCAACTAATGAAAAACTGTTTTTT. The V and J genes are TRBV6-1 and TRBJ1-4; D is possibly TRBD1 (5 bases). The length of the CDR3 is 14 residues. Trimming took off 10 bases at V and 0 bases at J, with 12 bases between the two ends. Per germline, CDR1 MNHNS and CDR2 SASEGT.

In this sample, this clonotype turned up a few times. The chain couples TRBV29-1 to TRBJ1-5, with D unclear. Germline V gene lookup returns CDR1 SQVTM and CDR2 ANQGSEA. CDR3 size: 13 residues. V was trimmed by 6 bases and J by 4 bases, leaving 13 bases between them. The CDR3 reads CSVAAELNQPQHF. The CDR3, as DNA: TGCAGCGTCGCAGCTGAGTTAAATCAGCCCCAGCATTTT.